The 15 T cell receptor beta chains reported below all come from one sample, sequenced in a study of T cells after yellow fever vaccination. Using its own MiXCR run on the 5' RACE reads, TCRdb lists one record per CDR3 protein. The data show some 560,000 distinct CDR3 sequences, around 21% seen once. Sequenced here: PBMCs, sampled 15 days after the yellow fever booster vaccination. All receptors come from a man younger than 40 who received the YFV17D yellow fever vaccine.

The rearrangement links TRBV12-3 or TRBV12-4 to TRBJ2-5; D may be TRBD1 (5 bases). The CDR3 consists of 16 residues. The V end was cut by 2 bases, the J end by 1 base, with 14 bases between. The CDR3 loop reads CASSLQAGYFQETQYF. Here the CDR3 DNA reads TGTGCCAGCAGTTTACAGGCAGGGTACTTCCAAGAGACCCAGTACTTC.

V and J are TRBV30 and TRBJ2-3, with D perhaps TRBD2 (6 bases). CDR3 length: 14 residues. V lost 2 bases and J lost 3, with 12 bases in between. Germline CDR1 is GTSNPN and CDR2 is SVGIG (reference sequence). The CDR3 spells CAWSRGIFTDTQYF. The CDR3 bases are TGTGCCTGGAGTCGCGGGATTTTTACAGATACGCAGTATTTT. Together with reference TRBV30 and TRBJ2-3, the CDR3 gives the full variable domain: SQTIHQWPATLVQPVGSPLSLECTVEGTSNPNLYWYRQAAGRGLQLLFYSVGIGQISSEVPQNLSASRPQDRQFILSSKKLLLSDSGFYLCAWSRGIFTDTQYFGPGTRLTVL.

The gene calls are TRBV10-2 and TRBJ2-1, with 9 bases matching TRBD2. The CDR3 runs to 14 residues. CDR1 is WSHSY, CDR2 SAAADI, per germline. V was clipped by 6 bases and J by 6 bases; unmatched bases: 6. The CDR3 coding sequence is TGCGCCAGCAGATCCAGCGGGGGGTTCAATGAGCAGTTCTTC. Amino acid sequence: CASRSSGGFNEQFF.

As concerns this clonotype: The junction does not match germline at one end; this may be a read error. This rearrangement joins TRBV7-2 to TRBJ2-7, with TRBD2 identical over 9 bases. In germline, CDR1 is SGHTA, CDR2 FQGNSA. The CDR3 spans 14 residues. The CDR3 bases are TGTGCCAGCAGCTTAAGTGTGGGGCGGGAGGGCCGGGACTTC. This encodes CASSLSVGREGRDF.

The CDR3, as DNA: TGTGCCAGCAGTAGTGCAGCAGGGGTTCGTTACGAGCAGTACTTC. It yields the protein CASSSAAGVRYEQYF. The J gene is TRBJ2-7, the V gene TRBV12-3 or TRBV12-4, with D perhaps matching TRBD1 (6 bases). The CDR3 is 15 amino acids. The V end lost 5 bases, the J end lost 4 bases, and 18 bases lay between the germline ends.

This clonotype showed up just a few times. The chain employs TRBV7-6 and TRBJ2-7, with D unclear. The germline V gene encodes CDR1 SGHVS and CDR2 FNYEAQ. Trimming removed 1 base at V and 3 bases at J, with 10 bases between. CDR3 length: 14 amino acids. This CDR3 is CASSLVFGSYEQYF. CDR3 nucleotides: TGTGCCAGCAGCTTAGTGTTTGGTAGCTACGAGCAGTACTTC.

CDR3 amino acids: CSARVGAMSRNTEAFF. The CDR3 nucleotides read TGCAGTGCTAGAGTAGGGGCGATGAGTCGCAACACTGAAGCTTTCTTT. The chain is built from TRBV20-1 and TRBJ1-1; D might be TRBD1 (5 bases). CDR3 length equals 16 residues. With 1 base removed from V and 2 bases from J, the gap between germline ends came to 17 bases. The germline V gene encodes CDR1 DFQATT and CDR2 SNEGSKA (reference sequence).

The rearrangement joins TRBV9 to TRBJ2-7, with 7 bases matching TRBD2. This CDR3 comprises 16 residues. Germline CDR1 reads SGDLS; CDR2 reads YYNGEE. V was pared by 0 bases and J by 0 bases, with 6 bases of the junction left unmatched. The chain's CDR3 is CASSVGLAVSSYEQYF. Here the CDR3 DNA reads TGTGCCAGCAGCGTAGGGCTAGCGGTAAGCTCCTACGAGCAGTACTTC. Combining the CDR3 with reference TRBV9 and TRBJ2-7 gives the whole variable domain DSGVTQTPKHLITATGQRVTLRCSPRSGDLSVYWYQQSLDQGLQFLIQYYNGEERAKGNILERFSAQQFPDLHSELNLSSLELGDSALYFCASSVGLAVSSYEQYFGPGTRLTVT.

The chain employs TRBV7-3 and TRBJ2-1; 11 nucleotides match TRBD2. V trimming: 4 bases; J trimming: 7 bases; junction bases outside the gene matches: 9. CDR3 length equals 16 residues. CDR1 SGHTA and CDR2 FQGTGA come from the germline V gene. The CDR3 DNA sequence: TGTGCCAGCAGCTCCACCGCCCCTAGCGGGAGGAATGAGCAGTTCTTC. It codes for CASSSTAPSGRNEQFF. Full variable domain (remainder filled in from reference TRBV7-3 and TRBJ2-1): GAGVSQTPSNKVTEKGKYVELRCDPISGHTALYWYRQSLGQGPEFLIYFQGTGAADDSGLPNDRFFAVRPEGSVSTLKIQRTERGDSAVYLCASSSTAPSGRNEQFFGPGTRLTVL.

The gene calls are TRBV5-4 and TRBJ2-1; 10 nucleotides match TRBD2. J was trimmed by 4 bases and V by 4 bases; bases with no gene match: 11. Germline V lookup: CDR1 SGHNT, CDR2 YYREEE (reference sequence). The length of the CDR3 is 17 residues. The CDR3: CASSPPGRTSGYNEQFF. The CDR3 bases are TGTGCCAGCAGCCCCCCCGGCAGGACTAGCGGATACAATGAGCAGTTCTTC.

This clonotype has only a few counts. The chain uses TRBV2 and TRBJ1-4; 8 bases match TRBD1. Per germline, CDR1 SNHLY and CDR2 FYNNEI. Trimming took 6 bases from V and 8 from J; bases not matched to a gene: 8. The CDR3 length is 14 residues. As DNA, the CDR3 is TGTGCCAGCAGGACACAGGGGGAGAACGAAAAACTGTTTTTT. Amino acids: CASRTQGENEKLFF. The full variable domain, completed using reference TRBV2 and TRBJ1-4, is EPEVTQTPSHQVTQMGQEVILRCVPISNHLYFYWYRQILGQKVEFLVSFYNNEISEKSEIFDDQFSVERPDGSNFTLKIRSTKLEDSAMYFCASRTQGENEKLFFGSGTQLSVL.

V gene TRBV12-3 or TRBV12-4 combines with J gene TRBJ2-7; 7 nucleotides match TRBD2. The CDR3 has 15 amino acids. Unmatched junction bases numbered 10, after V lost 4 bases and J lost 4 bases. CDR3 residues: CASSYNSAGFYEQYF. The CDR3, as DNA: TGTGCCAGCAGTTATAATTCAGCGGGATTTTACGAGCAGTACTTC.

This clonotype was seen more than once but under ten times. J is TRBJ1-1 and V is TRBV7-8; no definite D call. CDR1 is SGHVS and CDR2 is FQNEAQ in the germline V gene. CDR3 length: 15 residues. Trimming took off 2 bases at V and 3 bases at J, with 13 bases between the two ends. The CDR3 region has the DNA TGTGCCAGCAGCTTACGGCAACCTGAATACACTGAAGCTTTCTTT. This codes for CASSLRQPEYTEAFF.

This clonotype was counted between two and nine times. V gene TRBV3-1 combines with J gene TRBJ2-7, with D hard to call. This CDR3 comprises 12 residues. The germline V gene has CDR1 LGHDT and CDR2 YNNKEL (reference sequence). V was clipped by 1 base and J by 9 bases, with 10 bases between them. The CDR3, as DNA: TGTGCCAGCAGCCAAGGAAAACTGGGGCAGTACTTC. Amino acid sequence: CASSQGKLGQYF.

This clonotype was detected a few times. The chain has TRBV5-6 and TRBJ2-3; D not resolved. V was pared by 3 bases and J by 0 bases, with 8 bases between. Germline V CDR1 and CDR2: SGHDT, YYEEEE. The CDR3 extends over 14 amino acids. CDR3 loop: CASSSLISTDTQYF. CDR3 bases: TGTGCCAGCAGCTCGCTAATAAGCACAGATACGCAGTATTTT. The whole variable domain, filled in from reference TRBV5-6 and TRBJ2-3, reads DAGVTQSPTHLIKTRGQQVTLRCSPKSGHDTVSWYQQALGQGPQFIFQYYEEEERQRGNFPDRFSGHQFPNYSSELNVNALLLGDSALYLCASSSLISTDTQYFGPGTRLTVL.